The following is a TCR beta chain sequence with its context. Its antigen is unidentified. Each CDR3 protein is one row after TCRdb ran MiXCR on the 5' RACE reads. The sample lists under 900,000 distinct CDR3 sequences; roughly 12% were seen once. These data are taken from a study of identical twins. Whole-study findings and limits: Because invariant MAIT and iNKT cells could be present, zero-insertion analyses could be partly confounded.

Germline CDR1 is MNHEY and CDR2 is SMNVEV (reference sequence). Between the trimmed V and J ends, which lost 2 bases and 0 bases, there was a span of 11 bases. This CDR3 has 17 residues. This sample also belongs to another study, concerning yellow fever vaccine responses in identical twins.

This sequence joins TRBV27 and TRBJ2-6, with D uncertain. The receptor was isolated from a woman younger than 30 in good health. The sequenced sample was PBMCs. The CDR3 region has the DNA TGTGCCAGCAGTTTAGGTGTGGGGAACTCTGGGGCCAACGTCCTGACTTTC. It specifies CASSLGVGNSGANVLTF.